The 18 T cell receptor beta chains below come from one sample, sequenced in a study of blood T cell repertoires in COVID-19. TCRdb's table, derived via immunoSEQ multiplex PCR, lists solely in-frame clones and lacks some. The sample has about 420,000 clones; roughly 90% are singletons. The sequenced sample consisted of peripheral blood. The receptors derive from a man aged 18-30 years with COVID-19, enrolled during active disease.

In this sample, this clone turned up once. The chain joins TRBV28 to TRBJ1-1; 7 nucleotides line up with TRBD1. This CDR3 is built from 15 residues. Germline trimming cut 7 bases from V and 5 bases from J; bases unmatched to any gene: 13. Germline-derived CDR1 and CDR2 are MDHEN and SYDVKM. CDR3 coding DNA: TGTGCCAGCAAGACACTATCACAGGGGTCAACTGAAGCTTTCTTT. Translating gives CASKTLSQGSTEAFF. The full variable domain, completed using reference TRBV28 and TRBJ1-1, is DVKVTQSSRYLVKRTGEKVFLECVQDMDHENMFWYRQDPGLGLRLIYFSYDVKMKEKGDIPEGYSVSREKKERFSLILESASTNQTSMYLCASKTLSQGSTEAFFGQGTRLTVV.

The V gene is TRBV5-8, the J gene TRBJ2-1; 11 bases line up with TRBD2. Trimming cost V 0 bases and J 6 bases; bases outside gene matches: 5. This CDR3 comprises 16 residues. Germline-derived CDR1 and CDR2 are SGHTS and YDEGEE. Written as DNA, the CDR3 is TGTGCCAGCAGCTTGGTCGGGACTAGCGGAACCAATGAGCAGTTCTTC. Translation: CASSLVGTSGTNEQFF.

The gene calls are TRBV19 and TRBJ2-1, with 8 positions matching TRBD2. The V gene end was trimmed by 1 base and the J gene end by 8 bases; junction bases not matched to a gene: 4. The germline V gene has CDR1 LNHDA and CDR2 SQIVND (reference sequence). This CDR3 has 14 residues. The CDR3 loop reads CASSIAAGVHEQFF. In DNA form, the CDR3 reads TGTGCCAGTAGTATAGCAGCGGGGGTCCATGAGCAGTTCTTC.

For the CDR3, the DNA is TGTGCCATCAGTGGGGTAGGGGATGAAGCTTTCTTT. This codes for CAISGVGDEAFF. This chain uses TRBV10-3 with TRBJ1-1; TRBD1 might be the D (5 bases). The CDR3 covers 12 residues. Trimming pared 4 bases from V and 7 bases from J, leaving 10 bases between. CDR1 is ENHRY, CDR2 SYGVKD, per germline.

The rearrangement joins TRBV6-5 to TRBJ1-2, with 9 bases matching TRBD1. The CDR3 length is 11 residues. Losses at the gene ends were 6 bases for V and 8 bases for J; bases not matched to a gene: 1. Germline values: CDR1 MNHEY, CDR2 SVGAGI. This chain's CDR3 is CASRTGGGYTF. As DNA, the CDR3 is TGTGCCAGCAGGACAGGGGGGGGCTACACCTTC.

V usage is TRBV5-6 and J usage is TRBJ2-1, with 10 bases fitting TRBD2. The CDR3 length is 18 residues. Germline lookup yields CDR1 SGHDT and CDR2 YYEEEE. Losses at the gene ends were 0 bases for V and 7 bases for J; bases not matched to a gene: 13. CDR3 protein: CASSLVRLAGVVLNEQFF. The CDR3 nucleotides read TGTGCCAGCAGCTTGGTTCGGCTAGCGGGAGTGGTATTGAATGAGCAGTTCTTC.

The chain recombines TRBV3-1 (or the pseudogene TRBV3-2) with TRBJ2-1, with D possibly TRBD2 on 7 matching bases. Germline CDR1 LGHDT, CDR2 YNNKEL (reference sequence). This CDR3 spans 15 amino acids. V lost 6 bases to trimming and J lost 8 bases, with 20 bases between them. In DNA, the CDR3 is TGTGCCAGCAGTCCCCTCGTGGGGGCGGGGGATGAGCAGTTCTTC. Translation gives CASSPLVGAGDEQFF.

The CDR3 loop reads CASSLSSVETGEAFF. CDR3 nucleotides: TGCGCCAGCAGCTTGAGCTCGGTGGAGACGGGGGAAGCTTTCTTT. J is TRBJ1-1 and V is TRBV5-1; the D is unclear. Germline loops: CDR1 SGHRS, CDR2 YFSETQ. V lost 1 base and J 8 bases, leaving 18 bases between the germline ends. The CDR3 consists of 15 residues. The full variable domain, rest sourced from reference TRBV5-1 and TRBJ1-1, is KAGVTQTPRYLIKTRGQQVTLSCSPISGHRSVSWYQQTPGQGLQFLFEYFSETQRNKGNFPGRFSGRQFSNSRSEMNVSTLELGDSALYLCASSLSSVETGEAFFGQGTRLTVV.

This clone has only one observation. V gene TRBV29-1 combines with J gene TRBJ2-7; a weak D match, TRBD2 (6 bases). There are 13 residues in the CDR3. In germline, CDR1 is SQVTM, CDR2 ANQGSEA. The V gene lost 6 bases and the J gene lost 3 bases, with 15 bases spanning the gap. The CDR3 loop reads CSVGETGDYEQYF. The CDR3, as DNA: TGCAGCGTGGGGGAAACGGGAGACTACGAGCAGTACTTC.

Note on this clone: The conserved phenylalanine or tryptophan normally closing the CDR3 is absent here, so this likely arose from a read error. Because the CDR3's place on the DNA is in doubt, the DNA is left out and the CDR3 is given as listed by TCRdb. V is TRBV5-8 and J is TRBJ2-3; TRBD1 was called by the table and not checked on the DNA. The germline V gene has CDR1 SGHTS and CDR2 YDEGEE. Including both end residues, the CDR3 is 9 amino acids long. CDR3 amino acids: CASSLGQPT.

Of note for this clone: Other nucleotide sequences in the sample specify the same CDR3. This chain's CDR3 is CASSDRVSNQPQHF. The CDR3, as DNA: TGTGCCAGCAGTGACAGGGTGAGCAATCAGCCCCAGCATTTT. The chain has TRBV2 and TRBJ1-5; tentative D call: TRBD1 (5 bases). The CDR3 runs 14 residues. In germline, CDR1 is SNHLY, CDR2 FYNNEI. Trimming took off 3 bases at V and 1 base at J, with 7 bases between the two ends.

The chain couples TRBV29-1 to TRBJ1-1; D gene ambiguous. Trimming cost V 8 bases and J 1 base, with 14 bases left between them. The CDR3 runs 13 residues. Germline values: CDR1 SQVTM, CDR2 ANQGSEA. The CDR3 region is CSTPEAGNTEAFF. The CDR3 DNA reads as TGCAGCACCCCCGAGGCGGGGAACACTGAAGCTTTCTTT.

The chain recombines TRBV7-8 with TRBJ1-2, with a possible D match to TRBD1 (5 bases). The CDR3 runs to 17 residues. Per the germline V gene, CDR1 is SGHVS and CDR2 is FQNEAQ. The V end was cut by 0 bases, the J end by 6 bases, with 20 bases between. CDR3 residues: CASSLASQMGGFDGYTF. The DNA for the CDR3 is TGTGCCAGCAGCTTAGCTAGCCAGATGGGGGGTTTCGATGGCTACACCTTC.

V usage is TRBV7-2 and J usage is TRBJ2-2, with unresolved D. The germline gives CDR1 SGHTA, CDR2 FQGNSA. The CDR3 has 13 amino acids. The germline V and J ends were trimmed by 5 bases and 7 bases, with 11 bases remaining between them. This CDR3 is CASSLYRIGELFF. CDR3 DNA sequence: TGTGCCAGCAGCCTTTATAGAATCGGGGAGCTGTTTTTT.

The V and J genes are TRBV5-6 and TRBJ1-3, with D possibly matching TRBD1 (5 bases). There are 14 residues in the CDR3. V was shortened by 4 bases and J by 5 bases, with 13 bases between the two germline ends. Germline CDR1 reads SGHDT; CDR2 reads YYEEEE. This CDR3 is CASSPTAGRNTIYF. The CDR3 coding sequence is TGTGCCAGCAGCCCGACAGCGGGGCGAAACACCATATATTTT.

The V call is TRBV6-6, the J call TRBJ2-3; 9 bases match TRBD2. Germline CDR1 is MNHNY and CDR2 is SVGAGI (reference sequence). The CDR3 is 15 residues long. V dropped 3 bases and J dropped 3; count of bases not matched to a gene: 4. This CDR3 reads CASSYPSGETDTQYF. CDR3 sequence (DNA): TGTGCCAGCAGTTATCCTAGCGGGGAGACAGATACGCAGTATTTT.

The chain has TRBV6-1 and TRBJ2-6; possibly TRBD2 for D (6 bases). From germline, CDR1 is MNHNS and CDR2 SASEGT. This CDR3 has 17 amino acids. V was shortened by 2 bases and J by 0 bases, with 11 bases between the two germline ends. CDR3 sequence (DNA): TGTGCCAGCAGTGAACCCGGGGGTGGCTCTGGGGCCAACGTCCTGACTTTC. Protein sequence: CASSEPGGGSGANVLTF.

The chain is built from TRBV25-1 and TRBJ1-2; 8 positions agree with TRBD1. This CDR3 region has 16 residues. With 4 bases clipped from V and 4 bases from J, the junction kept 11 bases outside the gene matches. CDR1 MGHDK and CDR2 SYGVNS come from the germline V gene. CDR3 loop: CASSGGGQGGSYGYTF. Here the CDR3 DNA reads TGTGCCAGCAGTGGGGGCGGACAGGGTGGGAGCTATGGCTACACCTTC.